This TCR beta chain stems from a study of CD8 T cells in ankylosing spondylitis. MiXCR, run by TCRdb on the 5' RACE reads, gives a single entry per CDR3 protein. The sample lists 150,000 to 200,000 distinct CDR3 sequences; 25% to 35% were seen once. This clonotype was recorded a few times. Trimming took 4 bases from V and 3 from J, leaving 7 bases between them. The CDR3 consists of 13 residues. From germline, CDR1 is SGHRS and CDR2 YFSETQ. The TCR comes from a male donor with ankylosing spondylitis. The sample comprised synovial fluid, either unsorted or a sorted T cell fraction (not recorded which). The J gene is TRBJ1-4, the V gene TRBV5-1; D not resolved. The CDR3 reads CASSQDSNEKLFF. CDR3 DNA: TGCGCCAGCAGCCAAGACTCTAATGAAAAACTGTTTTTT.